The sequence of this T cell receptor beta chain was determined in a study of radiation and T cells in renal cell carcinoma (dated by TCRdb to 2018 to 2020). Describing the broader study: TCR beta sequencing covered around 50 samples in total, comprising 25 or so tumors and about 27 peripheral blood samples. The last blood draw occurred 4 weeks after radiation, at the same time as nephrectomy. Across all 50 or so samples, 4,016,671 unique CDR3 nucleotide sequences, encoding 2,658,974 unique CDR3 amino acid sequences, were identified. General conclusions and limits of the study: Changes in the blood repertoire were not tracked past 4 weeks after treatment. The single-armed trial design could not address effects of radiation dose or scheduling on the TCR repertoire. In blood, the top tumor clonotypes increased between baseline and 2 weeks post-radiation and then shrank by 4 weeks, which suggests that tumor-resident clones expanded only transiently. No pretreatment tumor biopsies were available, so the baseline intratumoral presence of clonotypes could not be determined.

The label giving this sample's time point can be read as: blood 4 weeks post-SBRT, at nephrectomy. The treatment or condition label corresponds to: 15 Gy SBRT to primary tumor, nephrectomy 4 weeks later. The samples were drawn from a clinical trial, where primary renal cell carcinomas were treated with 15 Gy of stereotactic body radiation therapy and then removed by nephrectomy 4 weeks afterward. Serial peripheral blood from radiation-treated patients was sampled at baseline, 2 weeks and 4 weeks after SBRT to track tumor-enriched clonotypes. Renal cell carcinoma with clear cell pathology was present in all patients. The QIAamp DNA Blood Mini Kit (Qiagen) was used to prepare genomic DNA for TCR sequencing. The analyses included only samples that passed all quality control checks. In the case of this clone: Its antigen is unknown. One junction end disagrees with the germline gene, perhaps due to a read error.

The immunoSEQ kit was used, according to the manufacturer's recommendations, to generate TCR beta libraries from genomic DNA. Library preparation used a first multiplex PCR with proprietary primers, then a second PCR adding unique barcodes, with bead cleanups after each round. Each sample batch included a kit-provided positive control reaction and a negative control reaction. The final libraries were assessed on an Agilent 4200 TapeStation D1000 ScreenTape, pooled by volume, and quantified by qPCR. Sequencing was performed on an Illumina NextSeq500 with a MidOutput 150-cycle cartridge, and 156 Read1 and 15 Index1 cycles were run with kit custom primers. The pooled library was loaded at approximately 0.98 pM with around 20% PhiX control spiked in. Processing in the source paper ran as follows. Vendor-processed data were analyzed in R, and a clonotype was defined as all T cells sharing the same CDR3 nucleotide sequence. For clone abundance analyses, frequencies were normalized to the 10,000 most abundant clones per sample. Before analysis, public T cell clones were removed, and these numbered fewer than five per sample on average. Tumor-enriched and baseline blood-enriched clonotypes were defined by at least a 32-fold difference in abundance between compartments. A beta-binomial differential abundance model was applied to find clonotypes that expanded or contracted between blood time points. Tumor-blood repertoire similarity was measured with the Baroni-Urbani and Buser coefficient, and group comparisons used two-tailed Wilcoxon tests in R. In TCRdb, the immuneACCESS table is reduced to in-frame sequences with V and J assigned. These tables do not hold every clone; where another copy was compared, an unresolved V gene accounts for under half, and the others remain unexplained. That table furnishes V, J and clone size, whereas the DNA furnished D and trimming. The sample table shows some 150,000 clones, and 86% are seen once. Of the sample, around a sixth is held by the ten largest clones.

This specimen was blood, taken from a patient whose treatment included radiotherapy and nephrectomy. The sequence was collected from a woman in her 50s with renal cell carcinoma.

The nucleotides are TGTGCCGTTGGACCGGCCAATTCCCCCCTCCACTTT. This is translated as CAVGPANSPLHF. Recombination connected TRBV10-3 to TRBJ1-6; a confident D gene designation cannot be given. Taken from the germline V gene, the CDR1 and CDR2 loops are ENHRY and SYGVKD. Reading from cysteine to phenylalanine, the CDR3 counts 12 amino acids. The kept DNA is CDR3 alone, 36 bases in frame from the first base.